The rows below give T cell receptor beta chains drawn from one sample of a study of breast tumors, draining lymph nodes, adjacent tissues. MiXCR, applied by TCRdb to the multiplex PCR reads, yields one record per CDR3 protein. The table includes more than 100,000 distinct CDR3 sequences, about a fifth detected once. Sequencing used axillary lymph node tissue. These TCRs come from a female donor with breast cancer. Some clones in this sample may be carry-over from other donors' samples. Each CDR3 is given with its conserved first and last residue. Each record gives: V gene, D gene, clone size, J gene, CDR3 protein, CDR3 DNA. D genes are given only for firm matches. Some rows mark clone size as missing; the rest say once, few, many or name a class of expanded clone.

TRBV2,-,few,TRBJ2-5,CASTPLETQYF,TGTGCCAGCACCCCTCTGGAGACCCAGTACTTC
TRBV6-1,TRBD1,once,TRBJ1-1,CASSGVDRVGGEAFF,TGTGCCAGCAGTGGAGTGGACAGGGTTGGGGGTGAAGCTTTCTTT
TRBV7-8,TRBD1,many,TRBJ2-7,CASRDRFEAYEQYF,TGTGCCAGCAGGGACAGGTTCGAAGCCTACGAGCAGTACTTC
TRBV7-3,TRBD1,many,TRBJ2-1,CASSLGTEYNEQFF,TGTGCCAGCAGCTTGGGGACAGAATACAATGAGCAGTTCTTC
TRBV2,TRBD2,few,TRBJ2-3,CASSPGGGDTQYF,TGTGCCAGCAGTCCCGGGGGGGGGGATACGCAGTATTTT
TRBV20-1,TRBD2,-,TRBJ2-4,CSARDGRAKNIQYF,TGCAGTGCTAGAGACGGGAGGGCCAAAAACATTCAGTACTTC
TRBV5-1,TRBD2,-,TRBJ2-7,CAGSLGLAGDEQYF,TGCGCCGGCAGCTTGGGACTAGCGGGAGACGAGCAGTACTTT
TRBV10-2,-,many,TRBJ2-3,CASSDSRIGGTDTQYF,TGCGCCAGCAGTGACTCGCGGATTGGGGGCACAGATACGCAGTATTTT
TRBV7-7,-,many,TRBJ2-5,CASSLATPETQYF,TGTGCCAGCAGCTTAGCGACTCCGGAGACCCAGTACTTC
TRBV16,-,-,TRBJ2-3,CASSPGLETRYF,TGTGCCAGCAGCCCCGGACTGGAGACACGGTATTTT
TRBV20-1,-,many,TRBJ2-4,CSARDLGAVILAKNIQYF,TGCAGTGCTAGAGATTTGGGGGCAGTCATTCTAGCCAAAAACATTCAGTACTTC
TRBV5-5,TRBD1,many,TRBJ2-2,CASSLGTGGGGELFF,TGTGCCAGCAGCTTGGGGACAGGGGGCGGCGGGGAGCTGTTTTTT
TRBV4-3,TRBD1,many,TRBJ2-3,CASSQRWDRLTDTQYF,TGCGCCAGCAGCCAACGTTGGGACAGACTCACAGATACGCAGTATTTT
TRBV6-1,TRBD1,many,TRBJ2-5,CAARGRRETQYF,TGTGCCGCCAGGGGGAGAAGAGAGACCCAGTACTTC
TRBV20-1,-,few,TRBJ1-5,CSAGGGGTIIRYSNQPQHF,TGCAGTGCTGGGGGGGGGGGGACGATTATTAGGTATAGCAATCAGCCCCAGCATTTT
TRBV5-6,-,many,TRBJ1-6,CASSFRTGSYNSPLHF,TGTGCCAGCAGCTTTAGGACGGGCTCCTATAATTCACCCCTCCACTTT
TRBV14,TRBD2,-,TRBJ2-5,CASSQGISGRGSQETQYF,TGTGCCAGCAGCCAAGGTATCAGCGGGAGGGGCTCTCAGGAGACCCAGTACTTC
TRBV6-6,-,many,TRBJ2-1,CASSRGEIHNEQFF,TGTGCCAGCAGTCGAGGGGAGATCCACAATGAGCAGTTCTTC
TRBV5-1,TRBD2,many,TRBJ2-3,CASSTGLAGTDTQYF,TGCGCCAGCAGCACAGGACTAGCGGGCACAGATACGCAGTATTTT
TRBV7-6,TRBD2,many,TRBJ2-5,CASSLLGTSGTLKETQYF,TGTGCCAGCAGCTTGTTGGGGACTAGCGGCACTCTCAAAGAGACCCAGTACTTC
TRBV20-1,TRBD2,many,TRBJ2-3,CRPGLASSTDTQYF,TGCAGGCCGGGACTAGCGTCTAGCACAGATACGCAGTATTTT
TRBV15,-,many,TRBJ2-5,CATSRDYTGEAYQETQYF,TGTGCCACCAGCAGAGATTACACAGGGGAGGCGTACCAAGAGACCCAGTACTTC
TRBV2,-,many,TRBJ2-2,CASKDRPSSGELFF,TGTGCCAGCAAAGACAGGCCTAGCTCCGGGGAGCTGTTTTTT
TRBV7-9,TRBD1,many,TRBJ2-1,CASSSPNRGLLFF,TGTGCCAGCAGCAGCCCAAACAGGGGGCTGCTGTTCTTC
TRBV7-2,TRBD2,many,TRBJ2-7,CASSLSSGGYEQYF,TGTGCCAGCAGCTTAAGCAGCGGGGGCTACGAGCAGTACTTC
TRBV3-1,TRBD2,many,TRBJ2-7,CASSQEALAGAGQYF,TGTGCCAGCAGCCAAGAGGCGCTAGCGGGAGCGGGGCAGTACTTC
TRBV6-1,-,-,TRBJ1-5,CASSDRQGAQPQHF,TGTGCCAGCAGTGATCGCCAGGGAGCCCAGCCCCAGCATTTT
TRBV19,-,few,TRBJ2-3,CASSIKAGLYTDTQYF,TGTGCCAGTAGTATCAAAGCGGGCCTCTACACAGATACGCAGTATTTT
TRBV10-2,TRBD1,many,TRBJ2-7,CASSEYPGQPYEQYF,TGCGCCAGCAGTGAGTACCCGGGACAGCCCTACGAGCAGTACTTC
TRBV28,-,-,TRBJ2-3,CASRGPARDTQYF,TGTGCCAGCAGAGGACCCGCCCGGGATACGCAGTATTTT
TRBV5-1,TRBD2,-,TRBJ2-5,CASSRTSGISETQYF,TGCGCCAGCAGCCGGACTAGCGGGATATCAGAGACCCAGTACTTC
TRBV5-5,TRBD1,-,TRBJ2-1,CASSRGPGEQFF,TGTGCCAGTTCCAGGGGGCCGGGTGAGCAGTTCTTC
TRBV29-1,-,many,TRBJ2-5,CSVDMWLGRNQETQYF,TGCAGCGTTGATATGTGGTTGGGACGGAACCAAGAGACCCAGTACTTC
TRBV12-3/TRBV12-4,TRBD1,many,TRBJ2-3,CASSWDRGGSDTQYF,TGTGCCAGCAGCTGGGACAGGGGGGGTTCGGATACGCAGTATTTT
TRBV14,TRBD2,-,TRBJ2-5,CASSLGLAVEEETQYF,TGTGCCAGCAGCCTGGGACTAGCGGTAGAGGAAGAGACCCAGTACTTC
TRBV20-1,TRBD1,many,TRBJ1-2,CSAKDRGLSGYTF,TGCAGTGCCAAGGACAGGGGGCTAAGTGGCTACACCTTC
TRBV20-1,TRBD2,many,TRBJ2-5,CSAHPLAGDETQYF,TGCAGTGCTCACCCACTAGCGGGAGATGAGACCCAGTACTTC
TRBV3-1,TRBD2,few,TRBJ2-5,CASSHPIAGNQETQYF,TGTGCCAGCAGCCACCCCATAGCGGGGAACCAAGAGACCCAGTACTTC
TRBV24-1,-,-,TRBJ1-2,CANYGYTF,TGTGCTAACTATGGCTACACCTTC
TRBV5-1,-,many,TRBJ1-6,CASSLEGSPLHF,TGCGCCAGCAGCTTGGAAGGTTCACCCCTCCACTTT
TRBV7-2,TRBD2,many,TRBJ2-3,CASSLTGTSFTF,TGTGCCAGCAGCTTAACCGGGACTAGCTTTACTTTT
TRBV5-6,TRBD1,many,TRBJ1-6,CASSRTGGSYNSPLHF,TGTGCCAGCAGCCGAACAGGGGGGAGTTATAATTCACCCCTCCACTTT
TRBV28,TRBD2,few,TRBJ2-1,CASSLGLAGEDDEQFF,TGTGCCAGCAGTTTAGGCCTAGCGGGAGAGGATGATGAGCAGTTCTTC
TRBV5-4,TRBD1,many,TRBJ2-1,CASSPGTGTYNEQFF,TGTGCCAGCAGCCCCGGGACAGGGACCTACAATGAGCAGTTCTTC
TRBV6-6,TRBD2,few,TRBJ2-3,CASSYLLAGGPNTQYF,TGTGCCAGCAGTTACCTCCTAGCGGGAGGGCCGAATACGCAGTATTTT
TRBV10-1,TRBD1,many,TRBJ2-3,CASSGDRGTDTQYF,TGCGCCAGCAGCGGGGACAGGGGCACAGATACGCAGTATTTT
TRBV5-6,-,many,TRBJ2-2,CASTRRSGELFF,TGTGCCAGCACTCGGCGATCCGGGGAGCTGTTTTTT
TRBV15,-,many,TRBJ2-2,CATSRKRGGANTGELFF,TGTGCCACCAGCAGAAAAAGGGGGGGGGCGAACACCGGGGAGCTGTTTTTT
TRBV5-1,TRBD1,many,TRBJ1-5,CASSLTGGHNQPQHF,TGCGCCAGCAGCCTGACAGGGGGCCACAATCAGCCCCAGCATTTT
TRBV30,-,many,TRBJ2-5,CAWKSEMETQYF,TGTGCCTGGAAGAGTGAGATGGAGACCCAGTACTTC